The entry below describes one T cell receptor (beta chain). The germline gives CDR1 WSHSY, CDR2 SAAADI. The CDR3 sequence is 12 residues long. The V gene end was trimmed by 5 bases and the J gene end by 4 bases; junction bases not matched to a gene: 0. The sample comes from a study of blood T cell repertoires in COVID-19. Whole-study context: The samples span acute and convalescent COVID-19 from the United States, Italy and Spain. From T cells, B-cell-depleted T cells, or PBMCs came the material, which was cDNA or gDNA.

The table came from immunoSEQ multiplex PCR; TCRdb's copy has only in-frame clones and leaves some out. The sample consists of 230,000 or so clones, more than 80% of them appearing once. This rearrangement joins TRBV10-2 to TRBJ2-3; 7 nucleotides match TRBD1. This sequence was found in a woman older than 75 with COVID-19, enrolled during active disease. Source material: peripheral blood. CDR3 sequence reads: CASSQGADTQYF. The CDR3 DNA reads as TGCGCCAGCAGTCAGGGGGCAGATACGCAGTATTTT.